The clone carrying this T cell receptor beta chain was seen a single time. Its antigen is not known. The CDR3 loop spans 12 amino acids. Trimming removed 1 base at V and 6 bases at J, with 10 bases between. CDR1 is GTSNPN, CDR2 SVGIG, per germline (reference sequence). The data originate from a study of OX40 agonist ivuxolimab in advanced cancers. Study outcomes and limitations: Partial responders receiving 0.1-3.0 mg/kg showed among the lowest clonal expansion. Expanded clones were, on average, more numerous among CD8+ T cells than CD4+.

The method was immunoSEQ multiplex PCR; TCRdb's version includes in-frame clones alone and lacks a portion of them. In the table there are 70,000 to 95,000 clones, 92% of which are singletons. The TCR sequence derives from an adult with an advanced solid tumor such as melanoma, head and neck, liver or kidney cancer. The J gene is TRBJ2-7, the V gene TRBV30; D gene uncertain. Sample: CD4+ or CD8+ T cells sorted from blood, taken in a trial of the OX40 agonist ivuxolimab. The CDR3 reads CAWSATGGEQYF. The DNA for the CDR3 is TGTGCCTGGAGTGCAACGGGTGGCGAGCAGTACTTC.